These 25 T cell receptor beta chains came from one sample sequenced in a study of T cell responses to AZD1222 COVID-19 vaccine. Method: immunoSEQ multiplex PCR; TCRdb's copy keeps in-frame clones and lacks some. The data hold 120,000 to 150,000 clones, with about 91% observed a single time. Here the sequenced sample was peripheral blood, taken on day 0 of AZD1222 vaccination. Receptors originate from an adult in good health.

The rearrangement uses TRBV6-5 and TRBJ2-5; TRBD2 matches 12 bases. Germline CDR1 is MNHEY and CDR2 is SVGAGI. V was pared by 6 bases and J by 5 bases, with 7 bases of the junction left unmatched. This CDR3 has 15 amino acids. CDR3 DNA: TGTGCCAGCAGGACGACTAGCGGGAGATCGGAGACCCAGTACTTC. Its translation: CASRTTSGRSETQYF.

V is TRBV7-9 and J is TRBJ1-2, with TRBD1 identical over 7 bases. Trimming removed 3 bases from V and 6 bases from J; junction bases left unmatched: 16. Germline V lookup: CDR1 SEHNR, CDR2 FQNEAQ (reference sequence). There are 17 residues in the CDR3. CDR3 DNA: TGTGCCAGCAGCTTTGAGTCCCCCCCCCAGGGGGAGGATGGCTACACCTTC. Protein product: CASSFESPPQGEDGYTF. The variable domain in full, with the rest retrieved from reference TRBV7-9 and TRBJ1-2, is DTGVSQNPRHKITKRGQNVTFRCDPISEHNRLYWYRQTLGQGPEFLTYFQNEAQLEKSRLLSDRFSAERPKGSFSTLEIQRTEQGDSAMYLCASSFESPPQGEDGYTFGSGTRLTVV.

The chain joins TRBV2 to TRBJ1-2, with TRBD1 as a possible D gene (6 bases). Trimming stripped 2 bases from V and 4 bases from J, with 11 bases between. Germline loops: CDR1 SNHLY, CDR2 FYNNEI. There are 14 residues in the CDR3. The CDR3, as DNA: TGTGCCAGCAGTGAACAGGGGATGAGCTATGGCTACACCTTC. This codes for CASSEQGMSYGYTF.

The CDR3 loop reads CASSPQGGRGYEQYF. CDR3 bases: TGTGCCAGCAGCCCGCAGGGCGGGAGAGGCTACGAGCAGTACTTC. This chain connects TRBV7-3 to TRBJ2-7, with TRBD2 matching over 7 bases. V lost 5 bases to trimming and J lost 3 bases; unmatched junction nucleotides: 10. Germline V gives CDR1 SGHTA, CDR2 FQGTGA. The CDR3 is 15 amino acids.

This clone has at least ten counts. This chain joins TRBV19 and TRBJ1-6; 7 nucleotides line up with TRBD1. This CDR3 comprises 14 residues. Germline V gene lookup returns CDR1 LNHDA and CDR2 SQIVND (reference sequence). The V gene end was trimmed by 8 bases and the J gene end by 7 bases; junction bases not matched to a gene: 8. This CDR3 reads CASAKGQLNSPLHF. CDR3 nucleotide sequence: TGTGCCAGTGCAAAGGGACAGTTGAATTCACCCCTCCACTTT.

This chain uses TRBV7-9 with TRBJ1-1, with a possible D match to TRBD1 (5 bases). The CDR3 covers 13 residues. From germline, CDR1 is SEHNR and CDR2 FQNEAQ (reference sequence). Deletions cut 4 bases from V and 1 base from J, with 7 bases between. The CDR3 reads CASSSGQNTEAFF. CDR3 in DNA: TGTGCCAGCAGCTCAGGACAGAACACTGAAGCTTTCTTT.

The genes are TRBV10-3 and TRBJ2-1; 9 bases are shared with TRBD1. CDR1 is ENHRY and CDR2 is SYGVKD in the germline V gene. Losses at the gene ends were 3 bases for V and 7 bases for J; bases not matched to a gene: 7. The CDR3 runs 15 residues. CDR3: CAISDISTGGNEQFF. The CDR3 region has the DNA TGTGCCATCAGTGACATATCGACAGGGGGTAATGAGCAGTTCTTC.

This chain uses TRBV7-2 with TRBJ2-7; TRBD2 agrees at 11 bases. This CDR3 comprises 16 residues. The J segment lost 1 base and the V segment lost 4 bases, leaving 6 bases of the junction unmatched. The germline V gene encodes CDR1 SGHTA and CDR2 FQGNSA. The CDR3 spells CASSSGGLAASYEQYF. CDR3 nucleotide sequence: TGTGCCAGCAGCTCGGGGGGACTAGCGGCTTCCTACGAGCAGTACTTC.

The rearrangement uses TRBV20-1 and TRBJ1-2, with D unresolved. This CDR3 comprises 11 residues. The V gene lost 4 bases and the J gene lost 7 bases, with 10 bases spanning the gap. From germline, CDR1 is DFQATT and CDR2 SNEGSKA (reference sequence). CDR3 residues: CSAIRVGGYTF. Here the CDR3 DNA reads TGCAGTGCTATTAGGGTGGGTGGCTACACCTTC.

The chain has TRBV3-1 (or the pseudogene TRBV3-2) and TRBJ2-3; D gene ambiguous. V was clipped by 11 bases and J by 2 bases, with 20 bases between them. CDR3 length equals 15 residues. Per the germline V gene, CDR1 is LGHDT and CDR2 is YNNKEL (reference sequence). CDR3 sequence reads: CAELTGRRNTDTQYF. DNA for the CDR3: TGTGCCGAGCTAACCGGCCGGCGGAACACAGATACGCAGTATTTT.

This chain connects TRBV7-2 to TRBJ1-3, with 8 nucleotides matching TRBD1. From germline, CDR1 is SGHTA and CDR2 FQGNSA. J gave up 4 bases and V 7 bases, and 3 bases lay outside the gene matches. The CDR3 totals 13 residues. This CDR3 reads CASNRDRGNTIYF. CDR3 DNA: TGTGCCAGCAACCGGGACAGGGGAAACACCATATATTTT.

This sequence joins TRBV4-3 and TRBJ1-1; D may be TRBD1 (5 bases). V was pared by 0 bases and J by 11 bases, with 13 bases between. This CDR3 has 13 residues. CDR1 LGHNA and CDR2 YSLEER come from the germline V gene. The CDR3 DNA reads TGCGCCAGCAGCCAAGATAGGGGATTTGGCGCTTTCTTT. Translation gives CASSQDRGFGAFF.

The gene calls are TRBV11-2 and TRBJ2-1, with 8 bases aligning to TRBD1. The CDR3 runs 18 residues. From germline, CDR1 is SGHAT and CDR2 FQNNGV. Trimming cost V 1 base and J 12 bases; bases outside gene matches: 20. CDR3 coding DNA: TGTGCCAGCAGCTTAGTTCGCAGTGTCGGGACAGGTTACGTCGGGCAGTTCTTC. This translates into CASSLVRSVGTGYVGQFF.

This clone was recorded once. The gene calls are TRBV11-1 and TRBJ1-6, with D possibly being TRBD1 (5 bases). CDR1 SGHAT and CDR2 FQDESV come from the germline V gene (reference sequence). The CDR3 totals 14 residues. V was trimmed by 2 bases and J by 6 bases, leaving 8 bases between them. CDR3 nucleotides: TGTGCCAGCAGCTTACAGGGAATTAATTCACCCCTCCACTTT. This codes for CASSLQGINSPLHF. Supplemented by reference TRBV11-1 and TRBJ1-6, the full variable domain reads EAEVAQSPRYKITEKSQAVAFWCDPISGHATLYWYRQILGQGPELLVQFQDESVVDDSQLPKDRFSAERLKGVDSTLKIQPAELGDSAMYLCASSLQGINSPLHFGNGTRLTVT.

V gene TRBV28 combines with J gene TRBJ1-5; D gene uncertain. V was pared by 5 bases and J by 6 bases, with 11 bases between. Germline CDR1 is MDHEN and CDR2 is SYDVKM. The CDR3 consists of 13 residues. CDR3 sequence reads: CASSGPRRQPQHF. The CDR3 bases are TGTGCCAGCAGTGGTCCGAGGCGTCAGCCCCAGCATTTT.

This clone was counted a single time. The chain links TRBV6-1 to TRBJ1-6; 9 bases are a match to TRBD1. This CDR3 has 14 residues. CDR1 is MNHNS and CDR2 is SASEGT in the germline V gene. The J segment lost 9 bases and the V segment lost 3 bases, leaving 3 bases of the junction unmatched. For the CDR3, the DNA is TGTGCCAGCAGTGATTGGGACAGGGTTTCACCCCTCCACTTT. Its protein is CASSDWDRVSPLHF.

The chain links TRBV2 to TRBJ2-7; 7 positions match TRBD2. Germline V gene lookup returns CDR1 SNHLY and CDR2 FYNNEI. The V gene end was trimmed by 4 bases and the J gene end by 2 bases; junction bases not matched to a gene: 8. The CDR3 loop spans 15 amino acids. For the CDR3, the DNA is TGTGCCAGCAGTGTTCTCTCGCGGGGGACCTACGAGCAGTACTTC. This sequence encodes CASSVLSRGTYEQYF.

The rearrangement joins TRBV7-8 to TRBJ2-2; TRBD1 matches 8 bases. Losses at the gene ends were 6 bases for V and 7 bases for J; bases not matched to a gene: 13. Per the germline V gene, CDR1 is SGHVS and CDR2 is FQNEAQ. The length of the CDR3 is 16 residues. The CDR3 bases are TGTGCCAGCAGTGTCCGGGACAGGTCCCTCAGCGGGGAGCTGTTTTTT. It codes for CASSVRDRSLSGELFF. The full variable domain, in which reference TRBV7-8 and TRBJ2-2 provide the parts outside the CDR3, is GAGVSQSPRYKVAKRGQDVALRCDPISGHVSLFWYQQALGQGPEFLTYFQNEAQLDKSGLPSDRFFAERPEGSVSTLKIQRTQQEDSAVYLCASSVRDRSLSGELFFGEGSRLTVL.

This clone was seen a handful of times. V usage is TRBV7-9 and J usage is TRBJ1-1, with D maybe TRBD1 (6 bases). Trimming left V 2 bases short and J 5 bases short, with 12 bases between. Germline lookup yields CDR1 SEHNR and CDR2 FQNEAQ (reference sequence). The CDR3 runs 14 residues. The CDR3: CASSLRGAETEAFF. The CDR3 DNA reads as TGTGCCAGCAGCTTAAGGGGGGCGGAGACTGAAGCTTTCTTT.

DNA of the CDR3: TGTGCCAGCAACAACTTCGGACTGGAGAACACTGAAGCTTTCTTT. Translation gives CASNNFGLENTEAFF. This sequence joins TRBV5-8 and TRBJ1-1; D not certain. With 6 bases removed from V and 1 base from J, the gap between germline ends came to 16 bases. The CDR3 sequence is 15 residues long. From germline, CDR1 is SGHTS and CDR2 YDEGEE.

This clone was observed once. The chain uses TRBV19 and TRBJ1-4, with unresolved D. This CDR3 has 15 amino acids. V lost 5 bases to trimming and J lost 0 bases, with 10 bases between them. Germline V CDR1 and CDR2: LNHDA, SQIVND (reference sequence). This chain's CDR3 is CASSGLLTTNEKLFF. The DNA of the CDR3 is TGTGCCAGTAGTGGGCTGCTTACAACTAATGAAAAACTGTTTTTT.

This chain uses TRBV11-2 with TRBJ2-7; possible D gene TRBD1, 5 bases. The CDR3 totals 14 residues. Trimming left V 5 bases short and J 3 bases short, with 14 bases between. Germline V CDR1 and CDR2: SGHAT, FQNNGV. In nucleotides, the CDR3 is TGTGCCAGCAGCCTCCGGCAGGGTATCTACGAGCAGTACTTC. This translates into CASSLRQGIYEQYF.

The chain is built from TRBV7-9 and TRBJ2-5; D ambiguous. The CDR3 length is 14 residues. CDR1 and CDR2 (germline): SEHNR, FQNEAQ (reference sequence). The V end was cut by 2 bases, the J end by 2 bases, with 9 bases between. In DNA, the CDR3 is TGTGCCAGCAGCTTAATAACTGGGCAAGAGACCCAGTACTTC. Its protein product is CASSLITGQETQYF. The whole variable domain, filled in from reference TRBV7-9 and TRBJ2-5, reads DTGVSQNPRHKITKRGQNVTFRCDPISEHNRLYWYRQTLGQGPEFLTYFQNEAQLEKSRLLSDRFSAERPKGSFSTLEIQRTEQGDSAMYLCASSLITGQETQYFGPGTRLLVL.

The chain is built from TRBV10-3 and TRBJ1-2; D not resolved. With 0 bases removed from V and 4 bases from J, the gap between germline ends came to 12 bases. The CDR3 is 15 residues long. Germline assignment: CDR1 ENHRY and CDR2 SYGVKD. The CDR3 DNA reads TGTGCCATCAGTGAGTCGGCCACATCCAGCTATGGCTACACCTTC. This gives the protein CAISESATSSYGYTF.

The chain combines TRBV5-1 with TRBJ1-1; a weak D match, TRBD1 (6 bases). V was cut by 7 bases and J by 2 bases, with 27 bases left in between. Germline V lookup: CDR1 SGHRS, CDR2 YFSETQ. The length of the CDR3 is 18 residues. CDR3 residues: CASAKGGAPGWGNTEAFF. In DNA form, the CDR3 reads TGCGCCAGCGCCAAGGGGGGGGCCCCCGGATGGGGAAACACTGAAGCTTTCTTT. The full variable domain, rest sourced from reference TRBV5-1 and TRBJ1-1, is KAGVTQTPRYLIKTRGQQVTLSCSPISGHRSVSWYQQTPGQGLQFLFEYFSETQRNKGNFPGRFSGRQFSNSRSEMNVSTLELGDSALYLCASAKGGAPGWGNTEAFFGQGTRLTVV.